This is a list of T cell receptor beta chains from one sample in a study of T cell responses to AZD1222 COVID-19 vaccine. Libraries were prepared by immunoSEQ multiplex PCR; TCRdb keeps only in-frame clonotypes and omits some of them. The sample lists 95,000 to 110,000 clones, about 92% seen once, with under 10% in the top ten. The material sequenced was peripheral blood, taken 28 days after the second AZD1222 dose. All receptors derive from an adult who received the AZD1222 COVID-19 vaccine. Both conserved end residues are trimmed from each CDR3. The order of the fields is V gene, J gene, CDR3 protein.

TRBV4-1	TRBJ2-1	ASRDSNSLSYNEQF
TRBV14	TRBJ1-1	ASSQVGQGLFMNTEAF
TRBV15	TRBJ2-1	ATSPDWGLAYNEQF
TRBV10-3	TRBJ1-2	AISESDRGYGYT
TRBV9	TRBJ2-2	ASSARTSGRRRELF
TRBV6-6	TRBJ2-1	ASSRYLTSSGGNNEQF
TRBV13	TRBJ2-7	ASSQLRDGSYEQY
TRBV5-1	TRBJ2-3	ASSLAGFTDTQY
TRBV15	TRBJ2-2	ATSRDRGDTGELF
TRBV9	TRBJ2-2	ASNGLYTGELF
TRBV7-8	TRBJ1-5	ASSLAGGSNQPQH
TRBV7-8	TRBJ2-5	ASSYRAGALYQETQY
TRBV27	TRBJ2-3	ASSLRLGAGNTQY
TRBV30	TRBJ2-3	AWSTSGGTDTQY
TRBV4-1	TRBJ1-5	ASSQVGRATQPQH
TRBV3-1/TRBV3-2	TRBJ1-1	ASSLTGITEAF
TRBV28	TRBJ2-7	ASSPPTSFEQY
TRBV2	TRBJ2-5	ASSPPGRGLQETQY
TRBV21-1	TRBJ1-1	ASSKWGTIPQPNTEAF
TRBV5-4	TRBJ1-2	ASSLQDNYGYT
TRBV28	TRBJ1-4	ASTGRVEKASYEKLF
TRBV4-1	TRBJ1-4	ASSPRGRNEKLF
TRBV6-2/TRBV6-3	TRBJ2-7	ASSYKGSYEQY
TRBV6-5	TRBJ2-5	ASSPTGTGGGAQY
TRBV5-5	TRBJ1-1	ASSLDVGQAEAF
TRBV5-6	TRBJ1-2	ASSLRTGYNYGYT
TRBV18	TRBJ2-1	ASSPRHNEQF
TRBV5-4	TRBJ1-1	ASSPSRRNTEAF
TRBV29-1	TRBJ2-3	SVEPGRSTDTQY
TRBV4-3	TRBJ2-1	ASSQVASSYNEQF
TRBV18	TRBJ2-7	ASSPPSASGTTYEQY
TRBV7-9	TRBJ2-6	ASSLSGVGANVLT
TRBV7-9	TRBJ1-2	ASSLSTGVGYGYT
TRBV24-1	TRBJ2-1	ATSRGGRNNEQF
TRBV10-3	TRBJ2-7	AISDRKREAFEQY
TRBV27	TRBJ1-2	ASVSTGRTNYGYT
TRBV18	TRBJ1-1	ASSPPVGNDEAF
TRBV27	TRBJ1-1	ASSLWTGATEAF
TRBV25-1	TRBJ1-4	ASRSRGGTNEKLF